Listed here are 24 T cell receptor beta chains from one sample, sequenced in a study of beta chain features in type 1 diabetes. General study findings and limits: People with Type 1 diabetes carried modestly yet significantly shorter TCRB CDR3s in all four CD4+ subsets.

Expressed TCRB transcripts were sequenced after all isolated RNA was converted to cDNA. Sequencing used immunoSEQ multiplex PCR; TCRdb keeps in-frame clones, though not all of them. Of roughly 330,000 clones detected, roughly 14% appear once; the ten largest clones hold about 0.016%. Their cognate antigens are unknown. The source material was naive CD4+ T cells from blood. Every receptor here comes from a woman between 18 and 29 years old with type 1 diabetes.

The V and J genes are TRBV4-3 and TRBJ1-5; D is possibly TRBD1 (6 bases). V was clipped by 0 bases and J by 6 bases, with 15 bases between them. This CDR3 comprises 16 residues. Germline-derived CDR1 and CDR2 are LGHNA and YSLEER. CDR3 coding DNA: TGCGCCAGCAGCCAAGATCCGGCCAGGGGCAGTCAGCCCCAGCATTTT. Translated, it gives CASSQDPARGSQPQHF.

This clone was recorded a few times. This specimen includes other DNA sequences encoding the same CDR3. This rearrangement joins TRBV30 to TRBJ1-3; no clear D gene. Germline V gives CDR1 GTSNPN, CDR2 SVGIG (reference sequence). This CDR3 region has 13 residues. The V gene lost 0 bases and the J gene lost 4 bases, with 7 bases spanning the gap. For the CDR3, the DNA is TGTGCCTGGAGTGTATTAAGCGGAAACACCATATATTTT. Translation: CAWSVLSGNTIYF.

This clone has a handful of counts. The rearrangement joins TRBV30 to TRBJ2-2, with 10 nucleotides matching TRBD2. CDR1 and CDR2 (germline): GTSNPN, SVGIG (reference sequence). This CDR3 contains 16 residues. The ends lost 3 bases at V and 4 bases at J; junction bases unmatched: 8. CDR3 sequence reads: CAWSRGLAGVTGELFF. The CDR3 region has the DNA TGTGCCTGGAGCCGAGGCCTAGCGGGAGTCACCGGGGAGCTGTTTTTT.

This chain connects TRBV23-1 to TRBJ2-1, with TRBD2 identical over 8 bases. TRBV23-1 is an ORF, with its function uncertain. V trimming: 3 bases; J trimming: 0 bases; junction bases outside the gene matches: 7. The CDR3 has 17 amino acids. Here the CDR3 reads CASSQGLAGSSYNEQFF. The CDR3 DNA reads TGCGCCAGCAGTCAGGGGCTAGCGGGTAGCTCCTACAATGAGCAGTTCTTC.

This clone was seen a handful of times. This chain uses TRBV15 with TRBJ2-1; D is possibly TRBD1 (5 bases). Germline V CDR1 and CDR2: LNHNV, YYDKDF (reference sequence). The length of the CDR3 is 15 residues. V was trimmed by 3 bases and J by 4 bases, leaving 13 bases between them. The CDR3 bases are TGTGCCACCAGCAGGGGGCAGGTACCTTACAATGAGCAGTTCTTC. Amino acids: CATSRGQVPYNEQFF.

The chain is built from TRBV27 and TRBJ2-5; TRBD1 aligns across 10 bases. There are 16 residues in the CDR3. The trim removed 2 bases at V and 5 bases at J, leaving 8 bases unmatched. Germline CDR1 is MNHEY and CDR2 is SMNVEV (reference sequence). This CDR3 reads CASSLMGQGRVETQYF. CDR3 coding DNA: TGTGCCAGCAGTTTAATGGGACAGGGGCGGGTGGAGACCCAGTACTTC.

This clone was detected only a few times. The chain joins TRBV2 to TRBJ1-1; D is perhaps TRBD1 (6 bases). Per the germline V gene, CDR1 is SNHLY and CDR2 is FYNNEI. CDR3 length: 11 residues. The CDR3 DNA reads as TGTGCTTCACGGACAGTGGCAGAAGCTTTCTTT. It translates to CASRTVAEAFF. Supplemented by reference TRBV2 and TRBJ1-1, the full variable domain reads EPEVTQTPSHQVTQMGQEVILRCVPISNHLYFYWYRQILGQKVEFLVSFYNNEISEKSEIFDDQFSVERPDGSNFTLKIRSTKLEDSAMYFCASRTVAEAFFGQGTRLTVV.

The chain couples TRBV27 to TRBJ2-1; 10 bases are shared with TRBD2. Germline lookup yields CDR1 MNHEY and CDR2 SMNVEV (reference sequence). This CDR3 contains 14 residues. J lost 6 bases, V lost 2 bases, and 1 base had no gene match. The CDR3 sequence is CASSLLAGANEQFF. CDR3 DNA: TGTGCCAGCAGTTTACTAGCGGGAGCCAATGAGCAGTTCTTC.

This clone has only a few counts. V usage is TRBV18 and J usage is TRBJ2-1, with 10 bases that match TRBD1. V was pared by 5 bases and J by 5 bases, with 12 bases of the junction left unmatched. Germline CDR1 and CDR2: KGHSH and LQKENI. This CDR3 is 17 amino acids long. The CDR3 loop reads CASSTGTGTGVNNEQFF. The CDR3 coding sequence is TGTGCCAGCTCAACCGGAACGGGGACAGGGGTAAACAATGAGCAGTTCTTC.

This clone was counted a few times. J is TRBJ1-2 and V is TRBV7-9, with D perhaps TRBD1 (5 bases). This CDR3 region has 14 residues. From germline, CDR1 is SEHNR and CDR2 FQNEAQ (reference sequence). Trimming cost V 1 base and J 5 bases, with 11 bases left between them. CDR3 in amino acids: CASSLGLDSYGYTF. The DNA for the CDR3 is TGTGCCAGCAGCTTAGGGCTAGACAGTTATGGCTACACCTTC. Combining the CDR3 with reference TRBV7-9 and TRBJ1-2 gives the whole variable domain DTGVSQNPRHKITKRGQNVTFRCDPISEHNRLYWYRQTLGQGPEFLTYFQNEAQLEKSRLLSDRFSAERPKGSFSTLEIQRTEQGDSAMYLCASSLGLDSYGYTFGSGTRLTVV.

In its sample, this clone was seen a few times. The chain joins TRBV15 to TRBJ2-5; weak D call: TRBD2 (6 bases). Germline values: CDR1 LNHNV, CDR2 YYDKDF (reference sequence). This CDR3 is built from 15 residues. V gave up 1 base and J gave up 5 bases, with 14 bases separating them. Written as DNA, the CDR3 is TGTGCCACCAGCAGAGGAGGCGGAGGGGAGGAGACCCAGTACTTC. This sequence encodes CATSRGGGGEETQYF.

This clone was seen a handful of times. This sequence joins TRBV11-2 and TRBJ2-7, with TRBD1 matching over 9 bases. The V gene's germline CDR1 is SGHAT and CDR2 FQNNGV. After removal of 5 bases from V and 7 bases from J, the junction contained 6 bases not matched to a gene. The CDR3 runs to 13 residues. The DNA for the CDR3 is TGTGCCAGCAGCCAGGACAGGGGTAGGGAGCAGTACGTC. This encodes CASSQDRGREQYV.

The rearrangement uses TRBV6-1 and TRBJ2-3, with 14 bases lining up with TRBD2. The CDR3 runs 17 residues. The V and J ends lost 4 bases and 3 bases, in that order; junction bases with no gene match: 6. Germline loops: CDR1 MNHNS, CDR2 SASEGT. CDR3 in DNA: TGTGCCAGCAGTGGACTAGCGGGAGGGCCTGGGACAGATACGCAGTATTTT. Its protein product is CASSGLAGGPGTDTQYF.

This clone was observed a handful of times. The chain combines TRBV14 with TRBJ2-7; D perhaps matches TRBD1 (6 bases). Looked up from germline, CDR1 is SGHDN and CDR2 is FVKESK. This CDR3 is 12 amino acids long. The V gene lost 4 bases and the J gene lost 3 bases, with 7 bases spanning the gap. The CDR3 spells CASSLDSYEQYF. The CDR3 DNA sequence: TGTGCCAGCAGCCTGGACAGCTACGAGCAGTACTTC.

This clone was seen a handful of times. This chain links TRBV7-6 with TRBJ2-3; 9 bases fit TRBD1. Per germline, CDR1 SGHVS and CDR2 FNYEAQ. The CDR3 extends over 15 amino acids. V shed 5 bases, J shed 5 bases, and the junction held 8 bases outside the gene matches. This CDR3 reads CASSKGQGKGDTQYF. The CDR3 bases are TGTGCCAGCAGCAAGGGACAGGGAAAAGGAGATACGCAGTATTTT. The whole variable domain, filled in from reference TRBV7-6 and TRBJ2-3, reads GAGVSQSPRYKVTKRGQDVALRCDPISGHVSLYWYRQALGQGPEFLTYFNYEAQQDKSGLPNDRFSAERPEGSISTLTIQRTEQRDSAMYRCASSKGQGKGDTQYFGPGTRLTVL.

This clone showed up many times. The chain links TRBV23-1 to TRBJ1-2; tentatively, D is TRBD1 (5 bases). TRBV23-1 is an open reading frame, and its role is uncertain. CDR3 length: 9 residues. The CDR3 loop is CAGGRGYTF. CDR3 coding DNA: TGCGCGGGGGGAAGAGGCTACACCTTC.

The chain recombines TRBV30 with TRBJ1-5, with 8 bases lining up with TRBD1. With V trimmed by 5 bases and J by 7 bases, 7 bases remained unmatched. The V gene's germline CDR1 is GTSNPN and CDR2 SVGIG (reference sequence). The CDR3 runs 13 residues. CDR3 sequence: CAWSTTGEQPQHF. CDR3 DNA sequence: TGTGCCTGGTCGACGACAGGGGAACAGCCCCAGCATTTT.

The chain links TRBV11-2 to TRBJ2-3; no clear D gene. The length of the CDR3 is 16 residues. V lost 2 bases and J 5 bases, leaving 17 bases between the germline ends. CDR1 SGHAT and CDR2 FQNNGV come from the germline V gene. CDR3 coding DNA: TGTGCCAGCAGCTTAAACAGTTTTCTGCCGGAAGATACGCAGTATTTT. Translation: CASSLNSFLPEDTQYF.

Only a few counts were recorded for this clone. This chain connects TRBV19 to TRBJ1-2; tentatively, D is TRBD1 (6 bases). Looked up from germline, CDR1 is LNHDA and CDR2 is SQIVND (reference sequence). The CDR3 covers 13 residues. Trimming removed 3 bases at V and 8 bases at J, with 13 bases between. The CDR3 protein is CASSMPRDNGYTF. Here the CDR3 DNA reads TGTGCCAGTAGTATGCCCCGGGACAACGGCTACACCTTC. Full variable domain (missing parts from reference TRBV19 and TRBJ1-2): DGGITQSPKYLFRKEGQNVTLSCEQNLNHDAMYWYRQDPGQGLRLIYYSQIVNDFQKGDIAEGYSVSREKKESFPLTVTSAQKNPTAFYLCASSMPRDNGYTFGSGTRLTVV.

V gene TRBV2 combines with J gene TRBJ1-5, with D possibly TRBD1 on 5 matching bases. The V gene's germline CDR1 is SNHLY and CDR2 FYNNEI. With 1 base removed from V and 4 bases from J, the gap between germline ends came to 8 bases. CDR3 size: 14 residues. In DNA, the CDR3 is TGTGCCAGCAGTGAAGGACAGCAAAATCAGCCCCAGCATTTT. Translation gives CASSEGQQNQPQHF.

This chain uses TRBV11-2 with TRBJ1-1; 7 bases are shared with TRBD1. After removal of 6 bases from V and 4 bases from J, the junction contained 8 bases not matched to a gene. Germline V gene sequence: CDR1 SGHAT, CDR2 FQNNGV. The CDR3 runs 14 residues. CDR3 in DNA: TGTGCCAGCAGTAACAGGGGCAAGGCCACTGAAGCTTTCTTT. Amino acids: CASSNRGKATEAFF.

The chain combines TRBV7-3 with TRBJ1-1; possible D gene TRBD1, 6 bases. The germline V gene encodes CDR1 SGHTA and CDR2 FQGTGA. CDR3 length: 13 residues. Trimming pared 8 bases from V and 1 base from J, leaving 11 bases between. The CDR3 nucleotides read TGTGCCAGCCGGGAACAGGGGAACACTGAAGCTTTCTTT. It codes for CASREQGNTEAFF.

The chain employs TRBV30 and TRBJ1-1; D gene uncertain. The CDR3 spans 10 residues. Germline values: CDR1 GTSNPN, CDR2 SVGIG (reference sequence). V lost 7 bases to trimming and J lost 1 base, with 4 bases between them. Here the CDR3 reads CALKNTEAFF. CDR3 nucleotide sequence: TGTGCCTTAAAGAACACTGAAGCTTTCTTT.

CDR3 in amino acids: CATSGGLKETQYF. In nucleotides, the CDR3 is TGTGCCACCAGCGGAGGACTCAAAGAGACCCAGTACTTC. The V and J genes are TRBV15 and TRBJ2-5; D is perhaps TRBD2 (5 bases). Germline values: CDR1 LNHNV, CDR2 YYDKDF (reference sequence). There are 13 residues in the CDR3. Trimming removed 5 bases from V and 3 bases from J, with 10 bases in between.